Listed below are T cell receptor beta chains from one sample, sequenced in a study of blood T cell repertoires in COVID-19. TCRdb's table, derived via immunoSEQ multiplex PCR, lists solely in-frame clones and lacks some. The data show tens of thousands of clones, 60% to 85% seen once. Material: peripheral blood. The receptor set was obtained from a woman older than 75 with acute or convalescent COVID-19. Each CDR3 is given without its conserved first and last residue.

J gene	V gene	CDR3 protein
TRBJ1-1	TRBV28	ASSLSGTEAF
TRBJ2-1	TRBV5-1	ASSPIAGSSYNEQF
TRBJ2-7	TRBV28	ASSSYRASYEQY
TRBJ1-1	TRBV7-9	ASSPAGGANTEAF
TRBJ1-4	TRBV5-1	ASGTGTNEKLF
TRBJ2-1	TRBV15	ATSRDPSGRANEQF
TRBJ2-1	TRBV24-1	ATSDPGGGSGRERSNEQF
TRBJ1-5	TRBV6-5	ASSLQGDQPQH
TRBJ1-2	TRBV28	ASTTRGQGGYT
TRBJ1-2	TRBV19	ASTRGQGANYGYT
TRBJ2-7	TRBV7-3	ASSRQAGGAYEQY
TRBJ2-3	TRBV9	ASSVEGGRATDTQY
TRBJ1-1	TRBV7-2	ASSSRGDEAF
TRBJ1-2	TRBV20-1	SARHRESYT
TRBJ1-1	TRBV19	ASSIRTGNTEAF
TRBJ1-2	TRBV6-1	ASSEPSDRARNGYT
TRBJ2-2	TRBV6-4	ASREHSGRGTGELF
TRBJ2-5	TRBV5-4	ASSYSTIQETQY
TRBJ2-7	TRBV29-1	SVEGRGQGEQY
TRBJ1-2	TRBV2	ASSEGQYGYT
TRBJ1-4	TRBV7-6	ASSLDSRGSPKLF
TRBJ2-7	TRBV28	ASSAVVYEQY
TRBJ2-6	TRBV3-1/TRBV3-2	ASSHSSGRANVLT
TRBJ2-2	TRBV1	TSSQERVAGNTGELF